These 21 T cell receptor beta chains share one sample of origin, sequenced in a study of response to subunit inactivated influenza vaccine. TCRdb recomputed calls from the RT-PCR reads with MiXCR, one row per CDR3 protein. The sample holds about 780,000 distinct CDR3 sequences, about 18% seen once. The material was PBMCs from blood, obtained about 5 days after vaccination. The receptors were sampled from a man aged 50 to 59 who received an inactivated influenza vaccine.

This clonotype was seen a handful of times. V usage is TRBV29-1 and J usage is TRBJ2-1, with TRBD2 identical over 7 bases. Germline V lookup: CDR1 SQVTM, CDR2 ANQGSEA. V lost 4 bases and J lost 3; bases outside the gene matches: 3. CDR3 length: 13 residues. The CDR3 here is CSVVSGNYNEQFF. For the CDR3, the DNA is TGCAGCGTTGTGAGCGGGAACTACAATGAGCAGTTCTTC.

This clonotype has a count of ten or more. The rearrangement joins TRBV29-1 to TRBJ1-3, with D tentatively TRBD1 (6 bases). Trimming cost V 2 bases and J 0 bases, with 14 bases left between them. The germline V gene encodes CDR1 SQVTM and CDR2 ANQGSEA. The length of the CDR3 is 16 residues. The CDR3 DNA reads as TGCAGCGTTGAATCCAGACAGGACCACTCTGGAAACACCATATATTTT. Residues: CSVESRQDHSGNTIYF.

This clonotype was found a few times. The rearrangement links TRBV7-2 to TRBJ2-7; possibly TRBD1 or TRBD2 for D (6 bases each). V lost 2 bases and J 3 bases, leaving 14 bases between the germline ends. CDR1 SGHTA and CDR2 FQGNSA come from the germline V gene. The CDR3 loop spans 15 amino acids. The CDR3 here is CASSLRTRGDYEQYF. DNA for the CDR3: TGTGCCAGCAGCTTAAGAACTAGGGGGGACTACGAGCAGTACTTC.

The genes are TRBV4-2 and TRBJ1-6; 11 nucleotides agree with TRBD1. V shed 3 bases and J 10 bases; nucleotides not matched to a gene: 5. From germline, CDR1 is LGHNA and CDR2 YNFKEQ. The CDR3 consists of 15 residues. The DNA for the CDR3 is TGTGCCAGCAGCCAGAGGACAGGGGGCGAATCACCCCTCCACTTT. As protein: CASSQRTGGESPLHF.

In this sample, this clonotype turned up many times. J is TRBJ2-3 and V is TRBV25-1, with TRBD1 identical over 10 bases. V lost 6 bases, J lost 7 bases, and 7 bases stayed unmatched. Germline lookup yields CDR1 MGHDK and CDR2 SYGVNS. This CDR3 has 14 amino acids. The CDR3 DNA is TGTGCCAGCAGGGGGACAGGGGAAACCTATACGCAGTATTTT. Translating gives CASRGTGETYTQYF.

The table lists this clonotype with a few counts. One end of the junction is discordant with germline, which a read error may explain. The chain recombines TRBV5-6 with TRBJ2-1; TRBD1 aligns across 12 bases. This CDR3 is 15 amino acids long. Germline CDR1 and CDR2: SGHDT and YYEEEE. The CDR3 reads CASRLGQGANNEQFF. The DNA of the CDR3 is TGTGCCAGCAGATTGGGACAGGGGGCCAACAATGAGCAGTTCTTC.

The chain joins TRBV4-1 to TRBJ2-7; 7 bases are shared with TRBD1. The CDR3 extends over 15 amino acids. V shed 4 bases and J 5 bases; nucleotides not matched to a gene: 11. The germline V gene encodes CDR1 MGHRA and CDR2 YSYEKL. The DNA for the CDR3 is TGCGCCAGCAGCCCGGAACCGAGACAGGGTGACGAGCAGTACTTC. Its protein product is CASSPEPRQGDEQYF.

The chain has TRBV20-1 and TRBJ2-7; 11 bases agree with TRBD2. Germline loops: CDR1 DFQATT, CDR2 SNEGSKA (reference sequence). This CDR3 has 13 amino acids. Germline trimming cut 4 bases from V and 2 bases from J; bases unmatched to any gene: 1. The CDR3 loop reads CSANSGRAYEQYF. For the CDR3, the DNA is TGCAGTGCTAATAGCGGGAGGGCCTACGAGCAGTACTTC.

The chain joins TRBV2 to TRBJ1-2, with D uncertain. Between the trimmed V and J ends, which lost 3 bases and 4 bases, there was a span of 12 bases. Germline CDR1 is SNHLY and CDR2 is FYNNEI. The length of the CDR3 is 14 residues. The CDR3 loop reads CASSDGRLGYGYTF. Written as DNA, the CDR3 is TGTGCCAGCAGTGACGGGAGGTTGGGCTATGGCTACACCTTC.

CDR3 protein: CASGPLGAKNIQYF. The CDR3 region has the DNA TGTGCCAGCGGACCTTTGGGAGCCAAAAACATTCAGTACTTC. The chain employs TRBV6-1 and TRBJ2-4; D remains unclear. Trimming removed 8 bases from V and 0 bases from J, with 11 bases in between. Per the germline V gene, CDR1 is MNHNS and CDR2 is SASEGT. This CDR3 has 14 amino acids.

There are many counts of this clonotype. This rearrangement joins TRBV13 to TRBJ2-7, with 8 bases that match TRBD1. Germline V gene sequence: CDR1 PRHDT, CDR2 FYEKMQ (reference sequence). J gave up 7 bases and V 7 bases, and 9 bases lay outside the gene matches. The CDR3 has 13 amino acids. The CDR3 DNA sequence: TGTGCCAGCAACCAGGACAGGGCGGGAGAGCAGTACTTC. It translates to CASNQDRAGEQYF.

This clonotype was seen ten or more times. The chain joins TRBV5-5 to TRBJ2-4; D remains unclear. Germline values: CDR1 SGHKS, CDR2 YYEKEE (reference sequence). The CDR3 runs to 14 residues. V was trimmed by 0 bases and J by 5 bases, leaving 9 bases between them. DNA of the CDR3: TGTGCCAGCAGCTTGGGGGCACCAGAAAACATTCAGTACTTC. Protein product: CASSLGAPENIQYF.

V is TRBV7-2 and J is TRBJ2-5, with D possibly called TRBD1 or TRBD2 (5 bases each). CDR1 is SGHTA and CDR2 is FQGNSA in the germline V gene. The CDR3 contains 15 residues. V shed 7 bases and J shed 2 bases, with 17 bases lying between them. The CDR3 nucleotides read TGTGCCAGCACCGCCCCGGGACGGCCGCAAGAGACCCAGTACTTC. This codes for CASTAPGRPQETQYF.

In nucleotides, the CDR3 is TGTGCCAGCAGTCCAGGCTTTGGGAGTGAGCAGTTCTTC. Its protein is CASSPGFGSEQFF. The chain is built from TRBV12-3 or TRBV12-4 and TRBJ2-1; a weak D match, TRBD2 (5 bases). This CDR3 contains 13 residues. V gave up 5 bases and J gave up 9 bases, with 14 bases separating them.

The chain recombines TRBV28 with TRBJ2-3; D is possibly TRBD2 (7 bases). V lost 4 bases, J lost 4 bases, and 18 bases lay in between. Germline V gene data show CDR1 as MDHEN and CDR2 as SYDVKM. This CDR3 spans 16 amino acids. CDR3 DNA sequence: TGTGCCAGCAGTTCTAGGGGGGGCGGGAGACCAGATACGCAGTATTTT. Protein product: CASSSRGGGRPDTQYF.

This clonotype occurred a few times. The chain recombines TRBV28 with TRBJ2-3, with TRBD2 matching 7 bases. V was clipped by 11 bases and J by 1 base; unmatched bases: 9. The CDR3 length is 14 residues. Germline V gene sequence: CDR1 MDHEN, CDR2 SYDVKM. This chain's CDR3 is CAGAERGGTDTQYF. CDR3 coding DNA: TGTGCCGGGGCGGAGCGGGGAGGCACAGATACGCAGTATTTT.

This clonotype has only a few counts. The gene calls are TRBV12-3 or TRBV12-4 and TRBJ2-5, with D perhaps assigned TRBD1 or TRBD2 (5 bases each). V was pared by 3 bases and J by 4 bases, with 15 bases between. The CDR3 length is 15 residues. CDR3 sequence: CASSLGVQGTETQYF. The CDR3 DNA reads TGTGCCAGCAGTTTGGGGGTCCAGGGAACAGAGACCCAGTACTTC.

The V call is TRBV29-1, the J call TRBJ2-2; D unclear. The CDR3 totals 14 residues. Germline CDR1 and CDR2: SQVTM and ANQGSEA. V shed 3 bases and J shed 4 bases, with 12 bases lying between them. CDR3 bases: TGCAGCGTTGACAGCGCCTTTGGCACCGGGGAGCTGTTTTTT. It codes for CSVDSAFGTGELFF.

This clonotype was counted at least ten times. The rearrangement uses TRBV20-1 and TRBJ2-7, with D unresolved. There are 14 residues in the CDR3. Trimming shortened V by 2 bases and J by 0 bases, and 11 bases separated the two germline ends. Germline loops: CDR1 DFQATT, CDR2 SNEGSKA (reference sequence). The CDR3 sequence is CSARTLASSYEQYF. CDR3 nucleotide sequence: TGCAGTGCTAGAACTCTGGCTAGCTCCTACGAGCAGTACTTC.

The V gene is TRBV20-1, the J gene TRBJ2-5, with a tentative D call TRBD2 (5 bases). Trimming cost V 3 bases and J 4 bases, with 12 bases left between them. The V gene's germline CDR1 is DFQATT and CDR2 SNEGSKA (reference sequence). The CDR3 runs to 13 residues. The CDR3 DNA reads TGCAGTGCTAGTAAGGACTTAGGAGAGACCCAGTACTTC. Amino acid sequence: CSASKDLGETQYF.

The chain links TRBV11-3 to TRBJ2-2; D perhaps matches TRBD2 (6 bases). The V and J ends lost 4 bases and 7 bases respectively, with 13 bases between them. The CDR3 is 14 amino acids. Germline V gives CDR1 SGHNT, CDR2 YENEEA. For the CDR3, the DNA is TGTGCCAGCAGCTCCGGGCGGCGGGGCGGGGAGCTGTTTTTT. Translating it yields CASSSGRRGGELFF. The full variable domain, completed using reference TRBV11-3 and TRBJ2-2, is EAGVVQSPRYKIIEKKQPVAFWCNPISGHNTLYWYLQNLGQGPELLIRYENEEAVDDSQLPKDRFSAERLKGVDSTLKIQPAELGDSAVYLCASSSGRRGGELFFGEGSRLTVL.